One T cell receptor beta chain is described in this entry. Its antigen is currently unknown. Between the trimmed V and J ends, which lost 2 bases and 8 bases, there was a span of 15 bases. CDR1 KGHSH and CDR2 LQKENI come from the germline V gene. The CDR3 loop spans 14 amino acids. The data are from a study of T cells after yellow fever vaccination. Template switching with 5'RACE generated the TCR cDNA and added a universal primer site and UMIs. TCRdb passed the 5' RACE reads through MiXCR, listing each CDR3 protein once. The repertoire consists of 250,000 to 400,000 distinct CDR3 sequences, with over 4% occurring once and the leading ten covering around 23%. Study-wide results and caveats: Some clonotypes were seen in both the CD4 and the CD8 compartments. These made up a small share and likely arose from convergent recombination. Re-detected after boosting: most primary clones, 96% of CD4 and roughly 90% of CD8.

The clonotype comes from a man between 18 and 29 years old who received the YFV17D yellow fever vaccine. Here the sequenced sample was PBMCs, taken 5 days after the yellow fever booster vaccination. The rearrangement uses TRBV18 and TRBJ1-2; D remains ambiguous. CDR3 nucleotides: TGTGCCAGCTCACCAACGGCCGAGTCGGGGGGCTACACCTTC. It codes for CASSPTAESGGYTF.